This TCR beta chain was documented in a study of CD8 T cells in ankylosing spondylitis. Trimming cost V 4 bases and J 7 bases, with 17 bases left between them. The CDR3 consists of 15 residues. In germline, CDR1 is LGHDT, CDR2 YNNKEL (reference sequence). Findings and limits, study-wide: Characteristic of ankylosing spondylitis blood, it appeared, was a TCR beta motif comprising several highly homologous variants.

This clonotype has only a few counts. Its antigen remains unidentified. One entry per CDR3 protein results from TCRdb running MiXCR on the 5' RACE reads. Here the sample spans 500,000 to 550,000 distinct CDR3 sequences, roughly 12% being singletons. The J gene is TRBJ2-1, the V gene TRBV3-1; possible D gene TRBD1, 7 bases. The receptor's source is a male donor with ankylosing spondylitis. Sequencing was performed on blood, either unsorted or a sorted T cell fraction (not recorded which). In DNA, the CDR3 is TGTGCCAGCAGCCGGCGCGGGACAGCCCTTAATGAGCAGTTCTTC. Translated: CASSRRGTALNEQFF.